The 27 T cell receptor beta chains listed next were all sequenced from one sample in a study of blood T cell repertoires in COVID-19. TCRdb's table, derived via immunoSEQ multiplex PCR, lists solely in-frame clones and lacks some. The data contain 250,000 to 350,000 clones, approximately 88% of them singletons. The sequencing input was peripheral blood. These receptors all come from a man younger than 35 who had recovered from COVID-19.

The chain has TRBV13 and TRBJ2-1; a possible D gene is TRBD2 (6 bases). The V end lost 1 base, the J end lost 2 bases, and 15 bases lay between the germline ends. In germline, CDR1 is PRHDT, CDR2 FYEKMQ (reference sequence). The CDR3 is 17 amino acids. The CDR3, as DNA: TGTGCCAGCAGCTTAGTCTTTAGCGGATTTACCTACAATGAGCAGTTCTTC. The encoded protein is CASSLVFSGFTYNEQFF.

V gene TRBV18 combines with J gene TRBJ1-4; the D gene is possibly TRBD1 (5 bases). The CDR3 is 15 residues long. From germline, CDR1 is KGHSH and CDR2 LQKENI. Trimming shortened V by 1 base and J by 6 bases, and 12 bases separated the two germline ends. The CDR3, as DNA: TGTGCCAGCTCACCACGTGAGCCCAGGGATGAAAAACTGTTTTTT. Protein sequence: CASSPREPRDEKLFF.

CDR3 protein: CASSVTDEQFF. CDR3 DNA sequence: TGCGCCAGCAGCGTGACAGATGAGCAGTTCTTC. The chain employs TRBV4-1 and TRBJ2-1, with a possible D match to TRBD1 (5 bases). V lost 5 bases and J lost 8, with 7 bases in between. Germline V gene lookup returns CDR1 MGHRA and CDR2 YSYEKL. This CDR3 has 11 amino acids.

The gene calls are TRBV4-1 and TRBJ2-3; TRBD2 is a possible D gene (5 bases). The CDR3 consists of 16 residues. V was clipped by 3 bases and J by 0 bases, with 13 bases between them. The germline V gene has CDR1 MGHRA and CDR2 YSYEKL. The CDR3 nucleotides read TGCGCCAGCAGCCAGAGAAGCGGCGCCAGCACAGATACGCAGTATTTT. Protein: CASSQRSGASTDTQYF.

The V gene is TRBV5-1, the J gene TRBJ2-1, with 10 bases identical to TRBD1. V dropped 3 bases and J dropped 6; count of bases not matched to a gene: 15. Germline CDR1 SGHRS, CDR2 YFSETQ. The CDR3 runs 18 residues. The CDR3 DNA sequence: TGCGCCAGCAGCTATAAACCGCCAGGACAGGGGGGTAGCAATGAGCAGTTCTTC. Amino acid sequence: CASSYKPPGQGGSNEQFF.

The gene calls are TRBV29-1 and TRBJ2-3; 9 bases map to TRBD1. Germline CDR1 is SQVTM and CDR2 is ANQGSEA. The CDR3 is 15 residues long. V shed 3 bases, J shed 4 bases, and the junction held 8 bases outside the gene matches. This chain's CDR3 is CSVDKTGGKADTQYF. The CDR3 coding sequence is TGCAGCGTTGATAAGACAGGGGGAAAAGCAGATACGCAGTATTTT.

The chain is built from TRBV6-1 and TRBJ2-3; tentatively, D is TRBD2 (6 bases). In germline, CDR1 is MNHNS, CDR2 SASEGT. The length of the CDR3 is 16 residues. The V gene lost 4 bases and the J gene lost 2 bases, with 16 bases spanning the gap. This CDR3 is CASSVGRELFTDTQYF. DNA of the CDR3: TGTGCCAGCAGTGTTGGTCGGGAGTTGTTCACAGATACGCAGTATTTT.

This chain connects TRBV7-2 to TRBJ2-2; no clear D. Germline-derived CDR1 and CDR2 are SGHTA and FQGNSA. This CDR3 contains 16 residues. The V end lost 0 bases, the J end lost 7 bases, and 15 bases lay between the germline ends. CDR3 sequence: CASSLAQVNTHGELFF. The CDR3 DNA reads TGTGCCAGCAGCTTAGCGCAGGTTAACACCCACGGGGAGCTGTTTTTT.

V is TRBV27 and J is TRBJ1-1, with D possibly TRBD1 on 6 matching bases. V shed 9 bases and J shed 4 bases, with 12 bases lying between them. Germline V gene data show CDR1 as MNHEY and CDR2 as SMNVEV (reference sequence). The CDR3 extends over 12 amino acids. CDR3: CASYRVGTEAFF. The DNA for the CDR3 is TGTGCCAGTTACAGGGTCGGCACTGAAGCTTTCTTT.

The chain employs TRBV28 and TRBJ2-7; the match to TRBD2 covers 9 bases. The germline V gene has CDR1 MDHEN and CDR2 SYDVKM. With V trimmed by 6 bases and J by 3 bases, 6 bases remained unmatched. The CDR3 is 14 residues long. CDR3 amino acids: CASSVSGSGYEQYF. For the CDR3, the DNA is TGTGCCAGCAGCGTTAGCGGGAGCGGCTACGAGCAGTACTTC.

The chain couples TRBV19 to TRBJ2-2, with 8 positions matching TRBD1. V shed 4 bases, J shed 3 bases, and the junction held 7 bases outside the gene matches. Per the germline V gene, CDR1 is LNHDA and CDR2 is SQIVND (reference sequence). CDR3 size: 16 residues. This chain's CDR3 is CASSTYRGADTGELFF. CDR3 coding DNA: TGTGCCAGTAGTACCTACAGGGGGGCGGACACCGGGGAGCTGTTTTTT.

The genes are TRBV5-1 and TRBJ2-3, with D possibly matching TRBD2 (5 bases). Germline values: CDR1 SGHRS, CDR2 YFSETQ. This CDR3 is 13 amino acids long. V gave up 4 bases and J gave up 4 bases, with 10 bases separating them. The CDR3 DNA reads as TGCGCCAGCAGCCCCACCGGGGCAGATACGCAGTATTTT. This translates into CASSPTGADTQYF.

This clone was seen once. The rearrangement joins TRBV3-1 (or the pseudogene TRBV3-2) to TRBJ2-7, with 9 nucleotides matching TRBD2. Germline V lookup: CDR1 LGHDT, CDR2 YNNKEL (reference sequence). V dropped 4 bases and J dropped 0; count of bases not matched to a gene: 7. CDR3 length: 16 residues. CDR3: CASSPRGGFSSYEQYF. In DNA, the CDR3 is TGTGCCAGCAGCCCGCGGGGGGGCTTTTCCTCCTACGAGCAGTACTTC.

The chain combines TRBV5-4 with TRBJ1-2; no clear D gene. CDR3 length: 13 amino acids. The V gene's germline CDR1 is SGHNT and CDR2 YYREEE (reference sequence). V shed 1 base and J shed 6 bases, with 10 bases lying between them. As DNA, the CDR3 is TGTGCCAGCAGCTTGAAGCCAGAGGATGGCTACACCTTC. Translation gives CASSLKPEDGYTF.

The chain is built from TRBV5-5 and TRBJ2-7, with TRBD1 as a possible D gene (5 bases). The CDR3 runs 15 residues. Between the trimmed V and J ends, which lost 1 base and 6 bases, there was a span of 17 bases. Germline loops: CDR1 SGHKS, CDR2 YYEKEE (reference sequence). CDR3 sequence: CASSLFSQGLGEQYF. In nucleotides, the CDR3 is TGTGCCAGCAGCTTGTTCAGCCAGGGTCTTGGCGAGCAGTACTTC. The whole variable domain, filled in from reference TRBV5-5 and TRBJ2-7, reads DAGVTQSPTHLIKTRGQQVTLRCSPISGHKSVSWYQQVLGQGPQFIFQYYEKEERGRGNFPDRFSARQFPNYSSELNVNALLLGDSALYLCASSLFSQGLGEQYFGPGTRLTVT.

The chain has TRBV12-3 or TRBV12-4 and TRBJ2-7; maybe TRBD1 (6 bases). V was trimmed by 6 bases and J by 4 bases, leaving 10 bases between them. This CDR3 contains 12 residues. CDR3 sequence reads: CASRTQGYEQYF. CDR3 sequence (DNA): TGTGCCAGCAGAACACAGGGATACGAGCAGTACTTC.

This clone was seen just once. The rearrangement uses TRBV7-3 and TRBJ2-3; 8 bases match TRBD2. The CDR3 is made up of 13 amino acids. In germline, CDR1 is SGHTA, CDR2 FQGTGA. V lost 4 bases, J lost 10 bases, and 7 bases stayed unmatched. CDR3 DNA: TGTGCCAGCAGCTCCCGGGAGGGGGGGCCGCAGTATTTT. Its translation is CASSSREGGPQYF.

This clone appeared once. The V and J genes are TRBV10-3 and TRBJ1-1, with TRBD1 as a possible D gene (6 bases). The germline V gene encodes CDR1 ENHRY and CDR2 SYGVKD. The CDR3 is 14 amino acids. With 6 bases removed from V and 6 bases from J, the gap between germline ends came to 17 bases. DNA of the CDR3: TGTGCCATCAGACCGGGACACGGCCTCCCTGAAGCTTTCTTT. Its protein product is CAIRPGHGLPEAFF.

CDR3: CASSEIPPWSGGKQYF. Here the CDR3 DNA reads TGTGCCAGCAGTGAAATCCCCCCCTGGAGCGGGGGGAAGCAGTACTTC. The chain combines TRBV6-1 with TRBJ2-7; 9 bases fit TRBD2. Germline CDR1 reads MNHNS; CDR2 reads SASEGT. The CDR3 has 16 amino acids. J was trimmed by 8 bases and V by 2 bases; bases with no gene match: 13.

CDR3 loop: CASSLSLETGINTEAFF. Written as DNA, the CDR3 is TGCGCCAGCAGCTTATCCCTTGAAACAGGGATAAACACTGAAGCTTTCTTT. The J gene is TRBJ1-1, the V gene TRBV5-1; D possibly corresponds to TRBD1 (6 bases). Germline V lookup: CDR1 SGHRS, CDR2 YFSETQ. The CDR3 has 17 residues. Trimming pared 2 bases from V and 2 bases from J, leaving 19 bases between.

V usage is TRBV9 and J usage is TRBJ2-1; a weak D match, TRBD1 (5 bases). V shed 4 bases and J shed 8 bases, with 25 bases lying between them. The CDR3 totals 17 residues. Germline V gene sequence: CDR1 SGDLS, CDR2 YYNGEE. CDR3 nucleotide sequence: TGTGCCAGCAGCTCCAATCCAGGGCTAGTAGGTTCCGATGAGCAGTTCTTC. Protein product: CASSSNPGLVGSDEQFF.

J is TRBJ1-3 and V is TRBV30; D is ambiguous. Deletions cut 2 bases from V and 7 bases from J, with 12 bases between. The CDR3 totals 13 residues. CDR1 is GTSNPN, CDR2 SVGIG, per germline (reference sequence). The DNA for the CDR3 is TGTGCCTGGAGTTTGTCATTCGGGAACACCATATATTTT. This encodes CAWSLSFGNTIYF.

Ten or more counts support this clone. This chain uses TRBV27 with TRBJ1-1; tentatively, D is TRBD1 (5 bases). Trimming stripped 3 bases from V and 5 bases from J, with 13 bases between. The CDR3 covers 14 residues. Germline assignment: CDR1 MNHEY and CDR2 SMNVEV (reference sequence). In DNA form, the CDR3 reads TGTGCCAGCAGTTTCGACAAACGGGGGACTGAAGCTTTCTTT. Its protein is CASSFDKRGTEAFF.

The chain has TRBV11-2 and TRBJ2-2; tentatively, D is TRBD2 (6 bases). V was pared by 5 bases and J by 5 bases, with 18 bases between. CDR1 is SGHAT, CDR2 FQNNGV, per germline. This CDR3 is built from 16 residues. In DNA form, the CDR3 reads TGTGCCAGCAGCCCTATCCTTAGCGGACTTACCGGGGAGCTGTTTTTT. Protein product: CASSPILSGLTGELFF.

The rearrangement links TRBV5-1 to TRBJ2-1, with 8 bases identical to TRBD2. Trimming took 4 bases from V and 8 from J; bases not matched to a gene: 14. Germline CDR1 is SGHRS and CDR2 is YFSETQ. The CDR3 length is 16 residues. This CDR3 reads CASSPKVVAGRYEQFF. CDR3 coding DNA: TGCGCCAGCAGCCCCAAGGTGGTAGCGGGAAGGTATGAGCAGTTCTTC.

This clone was found once. CDR3 bases: TGTGCCAGCAGTTTAGAGGTCCCAGCGGGGGAAAAGGGTTCGTGGGAGCAGTACTTC. It yields the protein CASSLEVPAGEKGSWEQYF. The rearrangement links TRBV28 to TRBJ2-7; TRBD2 agrees at 8 bases. Germline CDR1 is MDHEN and CDR2 is SYDVKM. J lost 7 bases, V lost 2 bases, and 22 bases had no gene match. This CDR3 has 19 amino acids.

In its sample, this clone was seen a few times. The rearrangement joins TRBV5-1 to TRBJ2-2; D possibly corresponds to TRBD1 (6 bases). The CDR3 length is 14 residues. CDR1 SGHRS and CDR2 YFSETQ come from the germline V gene. Trimming shortened V by 0 bases and J by 7 bases, and 10 bases separated the two germline ends. CDR3 in amino acids: CASSLDREVGELFF. The CDR3 bases are TGCGCCAGCAGCTTGGACAGGGAAGTCGGGGAGCTGTTTTTT.